A selection of T cell receptor beta chains follows, all from one sample in a study of blood T cell repertoires in COVID-19. Some clones are missing from TCRdb's copy, which holds only in-frame ones; the method was immunoSEQ multiplex PCR. The sample shows 45,000 to 65,000 clones, approximately 85% of them seen only once. The sequenced material came from peripheral blood. All receptors come from an elderly woman with COVID-19, enrolled during active disease. Both conserved end residues are part of each CDR3. The D gene is left open where the match is weak. Rows give clone size only sometimes, using once, few, many, or a class for an expanded clone.

clone size,D gene,V gene,J gene,CDR3 protein,CDR3 DNA
NA,NA,TRBV6-5,TRBJ2-7,CASSTGNPYEQYF,TGTGCCAGCAGTACAGGGAATCCCTACGAGCAGTACTTC
NA,TRBD1,TRBV7-8,TRBJ2-7,CASSLARGQGAEIRGF,TGTGCCAGCAGCTTAGCGAGGGGACAGGGGGCAGAAATAAGGGGCTTC
NA,NA,TRBV7-3,TRBJ2-1,CASSLRTDNEQFF,TGTGCCAGCAGCTTAAGGACTGACAATGAGCAGTTCTTC
few,NA,TRBV7-9,TRBJ1-1,CASSWEKNTEAFF,TGTGCCAGCAGCTGGGAGAAGAACACTGAAGCTTTCTTT
once,NA,TRBV28,TRBJ1-2,CASSSERYGYTF,TGTGCCAGCAGTTCCGAGCGCTATGGCTACACCTTC
NA,NA,TRBV20-1,TRBJ1-1,CSASNGREMNTEAFF,TGCAGTGCTAGTAACGGGCGGGAGATGAACACTGAAGCTTTCTTT
NA,TRBD2,TRBV3-1/TRBV3-2,TRBJ2-7,CASSQVAGVVEQYF,TGTGCCAGCAGCCAAGTGGCGGGAGTTGTCGAGCAGTACTTC
NA,TRBD2,TRBV7-6,TRBJ2-3,CASSSAAILAGLDTQYF,TGTGCCAGCAGCTCGGCCGCGATTCTAGCGGGACTAGATACGCAGTATTTT
NA,TRBD2,TRBV19,TRBJ2-5,CASSGLADLRETQYF,TGTGCCAGTAGTGGTCTAGCGGATTTAAGAGAGACCCAGTACTTC
NA,NA,TRBV7-8,TRBJ1-5,CASSLEPAPQGNQPQHF,TGTGCCAGCAGCTTAGAGCCCGCCCCACAGGGTAATCAGCCCCAGCATTTT
once,TRBD2,TRBV5-1,TRBJ2-1,CASSLGLAGGPSNEQFF,TGCGCCAGCAGCTTGGGGCTAGCGGGAGGGCCAAGCAATGAGCAGTTCTTC
NA,NA,TRBV6-5,TRBJ2-6,CASSLGGTGANVLTF,TGTGCCAGCAGTCTCGGCGGGACTGGGGCCAACGTCCTGACTTTC
few,NA,TRBV9,TRBJ2-3,CASSVGTGGLAGGITDTQYF,TGTGCCAGCAGCGTAGGGACAGGGGGATTAGCGGGAGGTATCACAGATACGCAGTATTTT
NA,TRBD2,TRBV28,TRBJ2-1,CASLPQTSGDNEQFF,TGTGCCAGCCTCCCGCAGACTAGCGGGGACAATGAGCAGTTCTTC
NA,NA,TRBV10-3,TRBJ2-5,CAISEGGRETQYF,TGTGCCATCAGTGAGGGGGGGAGGGAGACCCAGTACTTC
NA,NA,TRBV3-1/TRBV3-2,TRBJ2-6,CASSQEGAGANVLTF,TGTGCCAGCAGCCAAGAAGGAGCTGGGGCCAACGTCCTGACTTTC
NA,TRBD1,TRBV27,TRBJ2-1,CASSPQGGSISRYNEQFF,TGTGCCAGCTCCCCCCAAGGGGGCAGCATATCAAGATACAATGAGCAGTTCTTC
few,NA,TRBV5-1,TRBJ2-6,CASSLVQGTGANVLTF,TGCGCCAGCAGCTTGGTCCAGGGTACTGGGGCCAACGTCCTGACTTTC
NA,TRBD2,TRBV9,TRBJ2-3,CASSVGTSGRYRGLTDTQYF,TGTGCCAGCAGCGTAGGGACTAGCGGGAGGTATCGGGGACTCACAGATACGCAGTATTTT
NA,NA,TRBV9,TRBJ2-5,CASSPSTHQETQYF,TGTGCCAGCAGCCCTTCGACACACCAAGAGACCCAGTACTTC
NA,NA,TRBV19,TRBJ2-2,CASSIAGVTGELFF,TGTGCCAGTAGTATAGCGGGAGTAACCGGGGAGCTGTTTTTT
NA,TRBD1,TRBV5-1,TRBJ1-2,CASSLGTGNYGYTF,TGCGCCAGCAGCTTGGGGACAGGGAACTATGGCTACACCTTC
NA,NA,TRBV7-9,TRBJ2-7,CASSFEGTSVEQYF,TGTGCCAGCAGCTTTGAGGGAACGAGTGTCGAGCAGTACTTC
NA,TRBD2,TRBV19,TRBJ2-1,CASRMLAGGTYNEQFF,TGTGCCAGTAGAATGCTAGCGGGAGGGACCTACAATGAGCAGTTCTTC
NA,NA,TRBV7-2,TRBJ2-2,CASSLTNTGELFF,TGTGCCAGCAGCCTTACAAACACCGGGGAGCTGTTTTTT
NA,TRBD1,TRBV19,TRBJ2-4,CASNHRGNDIQYF,TGTGCCAGTAATCACAGGGGGAACGACATTCAGTACTTC
NA,NA,TRBV29-1,TRBJ2-7,CSAQWGGEQYF,TGCAGCGCCCAGTGGGGAGGCGAGCAGTACTTC
NA,NA,TRBV29-1,TRBJ1-4,CSVARQGNEKLFF,TGCAGCGTTGCCAGGCAGGGGAATGAAAAACTGTTTTTT
few,NA,TRBV5-8,TRBJ2-1,CASSLVRGYEQFF,TGTGCCAGCAGCTTGGTGCGGGGCTATGAGCAGTTCTTC
once,TRBD1,TRBV28,TRBJ2-7,CASSWTGAYEQYF,TGTGCCAGCAGCTGGACAGGGGCCTACGAGCAGTACTTC
NA,TRBD1,TRBV28,TRBJ1-6,CASRPGQGVNSPLHF,TGTGCCAGCAGACCGGGACAGGGGGTCAATTCACCCCTCCACTTT
NA,NA,TRBV2,TRBJ1-4,CATSPQEKLFF,TGTGCCACCTCCCCCCAGGAAAAACTGTTTTTT
few,NA,TRBV15,TRBJ1-5,CATSAGDGRGNQPQHF,TGTGCCACCAGCGCAGGAGACGGCAGGGGCAATCAGCCCCAGCATTTT
NA,NA,TRBV10-1,TRBJ1-1,CASHQRSVAGATEAFF,TGCGCCAGCCACCAAAGATCAGTGGCAGGGGCCACTGAAGCTTTCTTT
once,NA,TRBV6-2/TRBV6-3,TRBJ2-7,CASSPYSAGSYEQYF,TGTGCCAGCAGCCCTTATTCGGCAGGGTCTTACGAGCAGTACTTC
NA,TRBD2,TRBV27,TRBJ2-1,CASTSGLANNEQFF,TGTGCCAGCACCTCGGGACTAGCGAACAATGAGCAGTTCTTC
NA,TRBD1,TRBV7-9,TRBJ1-2,CASSLPVSGGEAYGYTF,TGTGCCAGCAGCTTGCCGGTTTCAGGGGGTGAAGCCTATGGCTACACCTTC
NA,TRBD2,TRBV7-8,TRBJ2-7,CASSLPTGLAGSSYEQYF,TGTGCCAGCAGCTTACCTACGGGACTAGCGGGAAGCTCCTACGAGCAGTACTTC
NA,NA,TRBV5-6,TRBJ2-1,CASSLGAGLGANEQFF,TGTGCCAGCAGCTTGGGCGCGGGATTGGGTGCGAATGAGCAGTTCTTC
few,TRBD1,TRBV28,TRBJ1-5,CASSRPLTGPEGQPQHF,TGTGCCAGCAGCCGGCCCCTGACAGGGCCGGAGGGTCAGCCCCAGCATTTT